These 20 T cell receptor beta chains were all obtained from the same sample, sequenced in a study of blood T cells in healthy people across ages. With a J-beta primer mix and a sample-barcoded 5' primer, a second PCR ran about 7 to 12 cycles. TCRdb fed the 5' RACE reads into MiXCR, producing one record per CDR3 protein. The sample lists some 1.5 million distinct CDR3 sequences; about 28% were seen once. Material: blood. The receptors stem from a woman in her thirties in good health.

The rearrangement joins TRBV5-1 to TRBJ2-2; 14 bases line up with TRBD2. The germline V gene has CDR1 SGHRS and CDR2 YFSETQ. V lost 0 bases and J lost 1; bases outside the gene matches: 2. The CDR3 runs to 18 residues. In DNA, the CDR3 is TGCGCCAGCAGCTTGGGACTAGCGGGGGGGCAGAACACCGGGGAGCTGTTTTTT. It codes for CASSLGLAGGQNTGELFF.

J is TRBJ2-3 and V is TRBV11-2; 8 bases are shared with TRBD2. The CDR3 has 14 residues. Germline CDR1 and CDR2: SGHAT and FQNNGV. V was pared by 7 bases and J by 4 bases, with 7 bases of the junction left unmatched. The CDR3 coding sequence is TGTGCCAGCAACCCGGGACTAGTGCCAGATACGCAGTATTTT. Translated: CASNPGLVPDTQYF.

This rearrangement joins TRBV12-3 or TRBV12-4 to TRBJ1-2, with D possibly TRBD1 on 6 matching bases. The germline V and J ends were trimmed by 3 bases and 1 base, with 12 bases remaining between them. This CDR3 comprises 15 residues. The CDR3 spells CASSLAGQLNYGYTF. The CDR3, as DNA: TGTGCCAGCAGTTTGGCAGGACAGCTTAACTATGGCTACACCTTC.

This clonotype was detected a few times. The chain uses TRBV27 and TRBJ2-5; 7 positions agree with TRBD1. Trimming took 6 bases from V and 0 from J; bases not matched to a gene: 10. Germline V CDR1 and CDR2: MNHEY, SMNVEV (reference sequence). CDR3 length: 16 amino acids. CDR3 sequence: CASRGAGGPYQETQYF. In DNA form, the CDR3 reads TGTGCCAGCAGGGGGGCAGGGGGACCCTACCAAGAGACCCAGTACTTC.

This clonotype has a handful of counts. The rearrangement links TRBV7-9 to TRBJ2-3; 13 bases map to TRBD2. With 5 bases clipped from V and 5 bases from J, the junction kept 10 bases outside the gene matches. CDR1 SEHNR and CDR2 FQNEAQ come from the germline V gene (reference sequence). The CDR3 runs 17 residues. CDR3 in amino acids: CASSDSTSGGALDTQYF. The CDR3 DNA is TGTGCCAGCAGCGATTCTACTAGCGGGGGGGCTTTAGATACGCAGTATTTT.

This chain links TRBV3-1 with TRBJ2-7; D is possibly TRBD2 (6 bases). Trimming removed 1 base at V and 0 bases at J, with 13 bases between. From germline, CDR1 is LGHDT and CDR2 YNNKEL (reference sequence). There are 16 residues in the CDR3. CDR3 in amino acids: CASSQVRQGLSYEQYF. Here the CDR3 DNA reads TGTGCCAGCAGCCAAGTCCGGCAGGGACTCTCCTACGAGCAGTACTTC.

This clonotype was observed many times. J is TRBJ2-5 and V is TRBV12-3 or TRBV12-4; D is unresolved. V was shortened by 8 bases and J by 5 bases, with 12 bases between the two germline ends. The CDR3 length is 12 residues. The CDR3 sequence is CASGPIVETQYF. In DNA, the CDR3 is TGTGCCAGCGGACCTATTGTCGAGACCCAGTACTTC.

This sequence joins TRBV5-5 and TRBJ2-5, with D maybe TRBD1 (6 bases). V was trimmed by 2 bases and J by 5 bases, leaving 13 bases between them. Looked up from germline, CDR1 is SGHKS and CDR2 is YYEKEE (reference sequence). The CDR3 loop spans 14 amino acids. CDR3 nucleotides: TGTGCCAGCAGCTTCACAGGGTCGAGGGAGACCCAGTACTTC. Residues: CASSFTGSRETQYF.

The CDR3: CASRVRADTQYF. CDR3 DNA: TGTGCCAGCAGAGTGAGAGCAGATACGCAGTATTTT. The V gene is TRBV12-3 or TRBV12-4, the J gene TRBJ2-3; D remains unclear. The CDR3 extends over 12 amino acids. V lost 6 bases and J 4 bases, leaving 8 bases between the germline ends.

This clonotype was counted a few times. The rearrangement uses TRBV5-1 and TRBJ2-1, with 11 bases identical to TRBD2. Losses at the gene ends were 2 bases for V and 9 bases for J; bases not matched to a gene: 7. The CDR3 contains 15 residues. Per germline, CDR1 SGHRS and CDR2 YFSETQ. CDR3 DNA: TGCGCCAGCAGCTTCCCTAGCGGGGGGCGGGCTGAGCAGTTCTTC. Its translation: CASSFPSGGRAEQFF.

V is TRBV24-1 and J is TRBJ2-1; tentatively, D is TRBD2 (6 bases). The CDR3 contains 15 residues. CDR1 is KGHDR, CDR2 SFDVKD, per germline. V lost 3 bases, J lost 7 bases, and 15 bases lay in between. In DNA, the CDR3 is TGTGCCACCAGTGATACGGGAGTTAGAGGTAATGAGCAGTTCTTC. Translated: CATSDTGVRGNEQFF.

This rearrangement joins TRBV5-1 to TRBJ2-6, with D unresolved. V dropped 0 bases and J dropped 2 bases, with 9 bases sitting between them. In germline, CDR1 is SGHRS, CDR2 YFSETQ. This CDR3 region has 16 residues. The chain's CDR3 is CASSLVARTGANVLTF. DNA of the CDR3: TGCGCCAGCAGCTTGGTCGCCCGTACTGGGGCCAACGTCCTGACTTTC.

About this clonotype: This may be a read error: a much more frequent sequence differs by one nucleotide. This chain connects TRBV20-1 to TRBJ2-4; D perhaps matches TRBD1 (8 bases). The J call is doubtful: the DNA matches TRBJ2-7 better. This CDR3 spans 16 amino acids. The germline V gene has CDR1 DFQATT and CDR2 SNEGSKA (reference sequence). Here the CDR3 DNA reads TGCAGTGCTGGGACAGGAAAGGGGACTAACTCCTACGAGCAGTACTTC. Its protein product is CSAGTGKGTNSYEQYF.

As regards this clonotype: One end of the junction varies from germline; a read error may be responsible. The CDR3 loop reads CAGSVQGYNEQFF. DNA of the CDR3: TGTGCCGGCAGCGTACAGGGCTACAATGAGCAGTTCTTC. This chain joins TRBV9 and TRBJ2-1; D possibly corresponds to TRBD1 (6 bases). Germline values: CDR1 SGDLS, CDR2 YYNGEE. The CDR3 contains 13 residues.

This clonotype has a single count. The rearrangement links TRBV3-1 to TRBJ2-4, with no clear D. The CDR3 is 13 amino acids. Germline V gene sequence: CDR1 LGHDT, CDR2 YNNKEL (reference sequence). V shed 8 bases and J shed 13 bases, with 21 bases lying between them. The CDR3 loop reads CASGKSSYNEQYF. DNA for the CDR3: TGTGCCAGCGGAAAGAGCTCCTACAATGAGCAGTACTTC.

The J gene is TRBJ1-4, the V gene TRBV5-1; 10 bases match TRBD1. With V trimmed by 4 bases and J by 8 bases, 11 bases remained unmatched. Per germline, CDR1 SGHRS and CDR2 YFSETQ. This CDR3 has 16 residues. CDR3 in DNA: TGCGCCAGCAGCGCGACAGGGGGCGCGGGTGGAGAAAAACTGTTTTTT. Residues: CASSATGGAGGEKLFF.

The rearrangement joins TRBV14 to TRBJ1-2; D gene ambiguous. The germline V and J ends were trimmed by 3 bases and 0 bases, with 20 bases remaining between them. CDR1 and CDR2 from the germline V gene are SGHDN and FVKESK. The CDR3 consists of 18 residues. CDR3 sequence reads: CASSQFTPPGWTNYGYTF. In DNA, the CDR3 is TGTGCCAGCAGCCAGTTCACTCCGCCGGGATGGACTAACTATGGCTACACCTTC.

This chain uses TRBV30 with TRBJ2-2, with unresolved D. CDR1 is GTSNPN and CDR2 is SVGIG in the germline V gene (reference sequence). The CDR3 runs 12 residues. Deletions cut 2 bases from V and 10 bases from J, with 11 bases between. The CDR3 region has the DNA TGTGCCTGGAGTACGGTATCGGAGGAGCTGTTTTTT. As protein: CAWSTVSEELFF. Combining the CDR3 with reference TRBV30 and TRBJ2-2 gives the whole variable domain SQTIHQWPATLVQPVGSPLSLECTVEGTSNPNLYWYRQAAGRGLQLLFYSVGIGQISSEVPQNLSASRPQDRQFILSSKKLLLSDSGFYLCAWSTVSEELFFGEGSRLTVL.

This clonotype was recorded a few times. CDR3 DNA: TGCGCCAGCAGCCTGGGACTAGCAAAGACTACAGAGCAGTTCTTC. Its translation is CASSLGLAKTTEQFF. V and J are TRBV5-1 and TRBJ2-1; 9 nucleotides match TRBD2. CDR1 SGHRS and CDR2 YFSETQ come from the germline V gene. The CDR3 is 15 residues long. V was clipped by 4 bases and J by 10 bases; unmatched bases: 12. Full variable domain (rest looked up from reference TRBV5-1 and TRBJ2-1): KAGVTQTPRYLIKTRGQQVTLSCSPISGHRSVSWYQQTPGQGLQFLFEYFSETQRNKGNFPGRFSGRQFSNSRSEMNVSTLELGDSALYLCASSLGLAKTTEQFFGPGTRLTVL.

This clonotype has more than one count but fewer than ten. This chain links TRBV7-9 with TRBJ2-1; D is ambiguous. The CDR3 is made up of 14 amino acids. The germline gives CDR1 SEHNR, CDR2 FQNEAQ (reference sequence). V lost 2 bases to trimming and J lost 0 bases, with 5 bases between them. In DNA, the CDR3 is TGTGCCAGCAGCTTATTTCGCTCCTACAATGAGCAGTTCTTC. Translation: CASSLFRSYNEQFF.